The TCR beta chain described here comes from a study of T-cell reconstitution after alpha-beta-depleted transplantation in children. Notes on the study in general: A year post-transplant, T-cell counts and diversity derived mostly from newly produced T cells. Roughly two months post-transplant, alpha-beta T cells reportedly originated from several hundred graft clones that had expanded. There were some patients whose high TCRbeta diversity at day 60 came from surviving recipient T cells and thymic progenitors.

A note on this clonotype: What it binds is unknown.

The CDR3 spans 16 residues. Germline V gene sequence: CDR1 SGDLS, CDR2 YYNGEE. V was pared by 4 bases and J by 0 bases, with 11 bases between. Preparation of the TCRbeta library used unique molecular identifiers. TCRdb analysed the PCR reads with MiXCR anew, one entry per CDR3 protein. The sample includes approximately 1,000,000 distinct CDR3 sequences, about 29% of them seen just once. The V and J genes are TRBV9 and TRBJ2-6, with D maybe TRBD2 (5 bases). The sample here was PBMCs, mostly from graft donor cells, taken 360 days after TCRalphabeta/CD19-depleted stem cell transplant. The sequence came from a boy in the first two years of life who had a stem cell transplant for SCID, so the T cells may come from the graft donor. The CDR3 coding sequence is TGTGCCAGCAGCCTCAACGGGAACTCTGGGGCCAACGTCCTGACTTTC. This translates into CASSLNGNSGANVLTF.